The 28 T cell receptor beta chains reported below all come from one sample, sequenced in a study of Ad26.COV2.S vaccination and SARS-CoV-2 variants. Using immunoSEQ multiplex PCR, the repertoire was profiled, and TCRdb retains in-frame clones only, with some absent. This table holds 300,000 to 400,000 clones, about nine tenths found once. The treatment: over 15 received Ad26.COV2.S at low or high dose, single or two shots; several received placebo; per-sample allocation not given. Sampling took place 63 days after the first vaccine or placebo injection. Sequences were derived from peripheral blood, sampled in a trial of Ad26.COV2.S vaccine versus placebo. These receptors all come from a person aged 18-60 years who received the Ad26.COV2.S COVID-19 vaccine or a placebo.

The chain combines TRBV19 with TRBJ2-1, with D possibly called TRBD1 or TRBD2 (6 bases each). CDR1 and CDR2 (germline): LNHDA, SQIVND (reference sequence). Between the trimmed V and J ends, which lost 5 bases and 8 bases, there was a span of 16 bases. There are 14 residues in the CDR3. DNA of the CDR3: TGTGCCAGTAGTCCCCGGGGGCAGGGATATGAGCAGTTCTTC. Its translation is CASSPRGQGYEQFF.

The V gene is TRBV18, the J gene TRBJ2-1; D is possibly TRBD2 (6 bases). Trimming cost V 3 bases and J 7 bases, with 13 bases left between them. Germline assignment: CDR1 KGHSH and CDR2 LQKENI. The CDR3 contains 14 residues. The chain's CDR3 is CASSPSGGRNEQFF. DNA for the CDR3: TGTGCCAGCTCACCTTCCGGGGGTAGAAATGAGCAGTTCTTC. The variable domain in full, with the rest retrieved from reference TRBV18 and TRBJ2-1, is NAGVMQNPRHLVRRRGQEARLRCSPMKGHSHVYWYRQLPEEGLKFMVYLQKENIIDESGMPKERFSAEFPKEGPSILRIQQVVRGDSAAYFCASSPSGGRNEQFFGPGTRLTVL.

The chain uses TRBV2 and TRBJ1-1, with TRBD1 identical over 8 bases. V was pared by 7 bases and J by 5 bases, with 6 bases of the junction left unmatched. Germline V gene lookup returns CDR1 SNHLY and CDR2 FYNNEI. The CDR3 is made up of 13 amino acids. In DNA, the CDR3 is TGTGCCAGCACAGGGGGCCGGTATACTGAAGCTTTCTTT. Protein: CASTGGRYTEAFF.

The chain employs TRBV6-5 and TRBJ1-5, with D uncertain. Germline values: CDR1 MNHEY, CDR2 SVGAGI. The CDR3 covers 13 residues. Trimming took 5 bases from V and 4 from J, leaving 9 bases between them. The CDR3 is CASSPTGNQPQHF. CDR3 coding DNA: TGTGCCAGCAGTCCGACGGGGAATCAGCCCCAGCATTTT.

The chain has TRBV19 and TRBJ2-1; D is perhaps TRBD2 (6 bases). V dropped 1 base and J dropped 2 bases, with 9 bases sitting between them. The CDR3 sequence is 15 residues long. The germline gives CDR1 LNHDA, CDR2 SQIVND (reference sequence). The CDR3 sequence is CASSIGGVPYNEQFF. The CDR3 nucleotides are TGTGCCAGTAGTATAGGGGGGGTTCCCTACAATGAGCAGTTCTTC.

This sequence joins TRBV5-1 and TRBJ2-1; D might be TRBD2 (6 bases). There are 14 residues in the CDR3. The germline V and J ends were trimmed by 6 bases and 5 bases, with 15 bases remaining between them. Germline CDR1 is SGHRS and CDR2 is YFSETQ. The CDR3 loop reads CASTLGGLNNEQFF. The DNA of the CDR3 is TGCGCCAGCACCCTCGGGGGTCTTAACAATGAGCAGTTCTTC. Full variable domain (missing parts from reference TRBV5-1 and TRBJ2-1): KAGVTQTPRYLIKTRGQQVTLSCSPISGHRSVSWYQQTPGQGLQFLFEYFSETQRNKGNFPGRFSGRQFSNSRSEMNVSTLELGDSALYLCASTLGGLNNEQFFGPGTRLTVL.

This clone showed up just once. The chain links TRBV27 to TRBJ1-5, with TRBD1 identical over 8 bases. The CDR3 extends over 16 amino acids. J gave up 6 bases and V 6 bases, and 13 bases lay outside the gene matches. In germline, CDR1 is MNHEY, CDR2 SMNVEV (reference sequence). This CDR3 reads CASSSAGQALGQPQHF. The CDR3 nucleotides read TGTGCCAGCAGCTCCGCGGGACAGGCATTGGGTCAGCCCCAGCATTTT.

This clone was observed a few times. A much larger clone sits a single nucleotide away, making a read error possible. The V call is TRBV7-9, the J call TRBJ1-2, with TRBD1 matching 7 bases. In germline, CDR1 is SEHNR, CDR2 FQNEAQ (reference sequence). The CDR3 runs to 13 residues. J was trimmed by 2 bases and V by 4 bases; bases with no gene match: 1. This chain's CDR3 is CASSSTGNYGYTF. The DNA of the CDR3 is TGTGCCAGCAGCTCGACAGGGAACTATGGCTACACCTTC.

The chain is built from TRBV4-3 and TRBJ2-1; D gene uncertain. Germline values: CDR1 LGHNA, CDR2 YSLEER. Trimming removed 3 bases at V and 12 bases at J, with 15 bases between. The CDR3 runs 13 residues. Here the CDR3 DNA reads TGCGCCAGCAGCCAGAGCGAGCGTTTGGCGCAGTTCTTC. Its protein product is CASSQSERLAQFF.

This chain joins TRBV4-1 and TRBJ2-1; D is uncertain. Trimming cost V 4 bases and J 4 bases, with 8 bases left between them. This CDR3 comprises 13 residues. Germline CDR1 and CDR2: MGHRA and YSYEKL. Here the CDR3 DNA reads TGCGCCAGCAGCCGATCAGTGTACAATGAGCAGTTCTTC. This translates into CASSRSVYNEQFF.

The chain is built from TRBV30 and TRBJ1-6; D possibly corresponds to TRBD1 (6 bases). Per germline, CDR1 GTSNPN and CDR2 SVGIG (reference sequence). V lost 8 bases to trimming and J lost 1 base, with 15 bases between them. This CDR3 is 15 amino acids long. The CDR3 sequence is CARGGERSYNSPLHF. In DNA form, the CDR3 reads TGTGCCCGCGGGGGCGAAAGGTCCTATAATTCACCCCTCCACTTT.

The CDR3, as DNA: TGTGCCAGCAGCCAAGATCTAGGGAGGGGGAACACTGAAGCTTTCTTT. Translated: CASSQDLGRGNTEAFF. The chain uses TRBV3-1 (or the pseudogene TRBV3-2) and TRBJ1-1; D is possibly TRBD1 (5 bases). CDR3 size: 16 residues. CDR1 and CDR2 (germline): LGHDT, YNNKEL (reference sequence). The V end lost 0 bases, the J end lost 1 base, and 12 bases lay between the germline ends.

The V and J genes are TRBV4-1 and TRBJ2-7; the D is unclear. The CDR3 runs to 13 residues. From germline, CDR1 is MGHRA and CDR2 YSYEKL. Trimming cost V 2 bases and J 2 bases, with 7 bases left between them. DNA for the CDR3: TGCGCCAGCAGCCAATATGACGCCTACGAGCAGTACTTC. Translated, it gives CASSQYDAYEQYF.

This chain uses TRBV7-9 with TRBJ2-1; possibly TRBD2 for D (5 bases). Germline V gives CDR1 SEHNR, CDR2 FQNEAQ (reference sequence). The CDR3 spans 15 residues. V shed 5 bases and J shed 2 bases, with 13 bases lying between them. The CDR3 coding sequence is TGTGCCAGCAGCCCCCGGGATGGCGCCTACAATGAGCAGTTCTTC. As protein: CASSPRDGAYNEQFF.

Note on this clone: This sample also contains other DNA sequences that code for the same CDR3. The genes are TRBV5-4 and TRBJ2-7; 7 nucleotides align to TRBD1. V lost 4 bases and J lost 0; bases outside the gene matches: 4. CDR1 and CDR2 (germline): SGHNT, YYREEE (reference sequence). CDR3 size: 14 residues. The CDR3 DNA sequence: TGTGCCAGCAGCCCCCGGGACAGCTCCTACGAGCAGTACTTC. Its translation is CASSPRDSSYEQYF.

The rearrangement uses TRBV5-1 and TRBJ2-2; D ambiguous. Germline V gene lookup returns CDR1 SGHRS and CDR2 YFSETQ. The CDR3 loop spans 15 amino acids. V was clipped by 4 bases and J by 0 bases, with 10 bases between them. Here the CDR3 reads CASSPTPANTGELFF. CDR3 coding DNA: TGCGCCAGCAGCCCCACGCCGGCGAACACCGGGGAGCTGTTTTTT. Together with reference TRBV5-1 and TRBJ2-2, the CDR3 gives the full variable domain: KAGVTQTPRYLIKTRGQQVTLSCSPISGHRSVSWYQQTPGQGLQFLFEYFSETQRNKGNFPGRFSGRQFSNSRSEMNVSTLELGDSALYLCASSPTPANTGELFFGEGSRLTVL.

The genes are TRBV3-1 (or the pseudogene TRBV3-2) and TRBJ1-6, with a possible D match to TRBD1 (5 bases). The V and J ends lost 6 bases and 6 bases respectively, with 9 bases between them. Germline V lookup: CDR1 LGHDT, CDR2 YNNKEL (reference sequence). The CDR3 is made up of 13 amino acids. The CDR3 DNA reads TGTGCCAGCAGTCAGGGCCGTAATTCACCCCTCCACTTT. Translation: CASSQGRNSPLHF.

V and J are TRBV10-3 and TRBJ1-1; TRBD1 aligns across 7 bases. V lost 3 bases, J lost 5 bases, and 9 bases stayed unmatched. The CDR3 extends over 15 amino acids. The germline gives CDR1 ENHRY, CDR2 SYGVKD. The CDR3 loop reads CAISDLQGWRTEAFF. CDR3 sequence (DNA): TGTGCCATCAGTGACCTACAGGGGTGGCGAACTGAAGCTTTCTTT.

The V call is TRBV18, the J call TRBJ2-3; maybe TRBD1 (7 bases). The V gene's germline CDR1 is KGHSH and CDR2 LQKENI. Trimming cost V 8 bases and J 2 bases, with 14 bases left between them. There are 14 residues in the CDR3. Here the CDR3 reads CASRQGGVTDTQYF. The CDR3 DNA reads TGTGCCAGCCGACAGGGAGGTGTCACAGATACGCAGTATTTT.

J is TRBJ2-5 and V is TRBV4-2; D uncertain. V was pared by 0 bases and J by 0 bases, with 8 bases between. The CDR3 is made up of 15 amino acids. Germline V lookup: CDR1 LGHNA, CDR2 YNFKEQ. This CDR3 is CASSQDDSDQETQYF. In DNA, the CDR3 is TGTGCCAGCAGCCAAGATGACTCAGACCAAGAGACCCAGTACTTC.

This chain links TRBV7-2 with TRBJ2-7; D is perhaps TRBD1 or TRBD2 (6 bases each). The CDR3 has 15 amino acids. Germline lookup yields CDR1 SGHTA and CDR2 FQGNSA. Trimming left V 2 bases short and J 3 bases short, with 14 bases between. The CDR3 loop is CASSLRGERNYEQYF. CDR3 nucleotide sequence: TGTGCCAGCAGCTTAAGGGGGGAAAGAAACTACGAGCAGTACTTC.

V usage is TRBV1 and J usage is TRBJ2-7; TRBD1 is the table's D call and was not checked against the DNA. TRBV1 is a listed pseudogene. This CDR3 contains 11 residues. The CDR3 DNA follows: TGCACCAGCAGCCAGCAGGAGGGGGCTCCCGTC. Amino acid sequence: CTSSQQEGAPV.

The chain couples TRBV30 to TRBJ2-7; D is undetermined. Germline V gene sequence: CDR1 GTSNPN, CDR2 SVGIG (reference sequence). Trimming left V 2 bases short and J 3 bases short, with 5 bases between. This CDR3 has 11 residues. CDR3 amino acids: CAWSLNYEQYF. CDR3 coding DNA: TGTGCCTGGAGTCTCAACTACGAGCAGTACTTC.

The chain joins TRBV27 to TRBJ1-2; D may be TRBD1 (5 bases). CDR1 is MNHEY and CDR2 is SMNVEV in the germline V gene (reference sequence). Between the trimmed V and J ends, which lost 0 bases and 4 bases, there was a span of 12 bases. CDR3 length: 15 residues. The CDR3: CASSLSWGGSYGYTF. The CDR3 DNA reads TGTGCCAGCAGTTTATCGTGGGGCGGGAGCTATGGCTACACCTTC.

The DNA of the CDR3 is TGTGCCAGCAGCTTGGGGCGGACAGCGAGAGGGGAACTGTTTTTT. It is translated as CASSLGRTARGELFF. This chain uses TRBV5-5 with TRBJ1-4, with D possibly being TRBD1 (6 bases). With 0 bases removed from V and 12 bases from J, the gap between germline ends came to 18 bases. CDR1 and CDR2 from the germline V gene are SGHKS and YYEKEE (reference sequence). The CDR3 contains 15 residues.

The CDR3 here is CASSHPGGEQFF. DNA of the CDR3: TGTGCCAGCAGCCACCCGGGGGGGGAGCAGTTCTTC. The chain recombines TRBV11-2 with TRBJ2-1, with 8 bases matching TRBD2. The germline gives CDR1 SGHAT, CDR2 FQNNGV. The length of the CDR3 is 12 residues. The ends lost 5 bases at V and 10 bases at J; junction bases unmatched: 4. The whole variable domain, remainder taken from reference TRBV11-2 and TRBJ2-1, is EAGVAQSPRYKIIEKRQSVAFWCNPISGHATLYWYQQILGQGPKLLIQFQNNGVVDDSQLPKDRFSAERLKGVDSTLKIQPAKLEDSAVYLCASSHPGGEQFFGPGTRLTVL.

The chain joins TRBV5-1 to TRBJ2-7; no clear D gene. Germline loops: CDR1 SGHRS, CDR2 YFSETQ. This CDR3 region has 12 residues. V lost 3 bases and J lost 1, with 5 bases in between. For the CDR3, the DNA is TGCGCCAGCAGCTCCCGGTCCTACGAGCAGTACTTC. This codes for CASSSRSYEQYF.

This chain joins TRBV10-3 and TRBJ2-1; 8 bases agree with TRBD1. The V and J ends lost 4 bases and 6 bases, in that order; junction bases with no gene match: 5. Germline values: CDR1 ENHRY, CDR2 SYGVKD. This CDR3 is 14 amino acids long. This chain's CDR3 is CAISVRTGPNEQFF. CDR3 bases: TGTGCCATCAGTGTGAGGACAGGGCCCAATGAGCAGTTCTTC.